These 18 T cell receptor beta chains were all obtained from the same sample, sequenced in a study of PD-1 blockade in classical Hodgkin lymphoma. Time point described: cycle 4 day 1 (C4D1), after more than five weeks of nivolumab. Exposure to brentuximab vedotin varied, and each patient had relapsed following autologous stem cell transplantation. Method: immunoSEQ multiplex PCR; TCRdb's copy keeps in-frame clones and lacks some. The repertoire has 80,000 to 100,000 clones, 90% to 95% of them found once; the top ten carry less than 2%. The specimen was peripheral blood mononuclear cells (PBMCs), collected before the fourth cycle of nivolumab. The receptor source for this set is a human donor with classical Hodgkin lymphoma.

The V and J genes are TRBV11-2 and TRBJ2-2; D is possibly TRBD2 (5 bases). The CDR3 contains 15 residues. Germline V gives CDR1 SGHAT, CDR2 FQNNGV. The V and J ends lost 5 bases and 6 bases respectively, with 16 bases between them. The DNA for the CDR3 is TGTGCCAGCAGCCGGGGATTTGCAACTTCCGGGGAGCTGTTTTTT. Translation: CASSRGFATSGELFF.

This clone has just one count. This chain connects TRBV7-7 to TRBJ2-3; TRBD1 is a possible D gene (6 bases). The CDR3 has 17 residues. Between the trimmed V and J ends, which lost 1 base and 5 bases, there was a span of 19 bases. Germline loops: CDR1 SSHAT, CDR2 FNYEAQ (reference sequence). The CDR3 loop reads CASSLGRAGGAIDTQYF. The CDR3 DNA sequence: TGTGCCAGCAGCTTAGGGCGAGCTGGGGGCGCAATAGATACGCAGTATTTT.

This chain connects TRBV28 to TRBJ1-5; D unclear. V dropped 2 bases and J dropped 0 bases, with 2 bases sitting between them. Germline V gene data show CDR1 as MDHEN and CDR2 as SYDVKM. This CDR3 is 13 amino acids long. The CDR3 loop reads CASSLNSNQPQHF. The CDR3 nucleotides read TGTGCCAGCAGTTTAAATAGCAATCAGCCCCAGCATTTT. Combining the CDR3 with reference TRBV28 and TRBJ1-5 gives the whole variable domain DVKVTQSSRYLVKRTGEKVFLECVQDMDHENMFWYRQDPGLGLRLIYFSYDVKMKEKGDIPEGYSVSREKKERFSLILESASTNQTSMYLCASSLNSNQPQHFGDGTRLSIL.

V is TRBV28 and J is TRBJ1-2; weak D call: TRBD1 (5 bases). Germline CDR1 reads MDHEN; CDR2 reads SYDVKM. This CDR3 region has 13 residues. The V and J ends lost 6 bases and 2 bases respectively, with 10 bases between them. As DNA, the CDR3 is TGTGCCAGCAGGTACAACAGGAACTATGGCTACACCTTC. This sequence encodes CASRYNRNYGYTF.

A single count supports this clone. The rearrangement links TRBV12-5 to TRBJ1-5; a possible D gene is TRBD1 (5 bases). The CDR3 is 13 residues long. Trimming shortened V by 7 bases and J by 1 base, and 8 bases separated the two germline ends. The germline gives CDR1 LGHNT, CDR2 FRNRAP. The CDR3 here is CASAWDSNQPQHF. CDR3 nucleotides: TGTGCTAGTGCTTGGGACAGCAATCAGCCCCAGCATTTT.

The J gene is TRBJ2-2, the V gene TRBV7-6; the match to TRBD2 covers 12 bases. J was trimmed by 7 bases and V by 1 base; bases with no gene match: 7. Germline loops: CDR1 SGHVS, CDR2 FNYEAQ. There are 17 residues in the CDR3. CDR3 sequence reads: CASSLGLAGGPHGELFF. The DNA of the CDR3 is TGTGCCAGCAGCTTAGGGCTAGCGGGAGGGCCCCACGGGGAGCTGTTTTTT.

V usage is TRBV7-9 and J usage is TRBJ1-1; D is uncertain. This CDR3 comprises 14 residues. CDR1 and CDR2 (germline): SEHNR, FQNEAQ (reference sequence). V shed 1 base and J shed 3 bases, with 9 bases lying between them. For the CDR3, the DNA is TGTGCCAGCAGCTTAGTGGGCAAATACACTGAAGCTTTCTTT. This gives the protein CASSLVGKYTEAFF.

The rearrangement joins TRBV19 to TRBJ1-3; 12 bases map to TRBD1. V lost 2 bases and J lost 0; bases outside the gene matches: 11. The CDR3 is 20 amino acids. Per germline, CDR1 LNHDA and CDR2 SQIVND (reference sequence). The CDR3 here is CASSILGTGGKRSSGNTIYF. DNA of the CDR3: TGTGCCAGTAGTATATTGGGGACAGGGGGCAAGAGGAGCTCTGGAAACACCATATATTTT.

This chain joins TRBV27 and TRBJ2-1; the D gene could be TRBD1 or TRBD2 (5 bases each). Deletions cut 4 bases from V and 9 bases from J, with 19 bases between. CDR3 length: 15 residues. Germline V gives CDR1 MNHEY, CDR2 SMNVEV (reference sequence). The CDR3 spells CASSYGLLGTFEQFF. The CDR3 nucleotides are TGTGCCAGCAGTTACGGGCTCTTGGGGACCTTTGAGCAGTTCTTC.

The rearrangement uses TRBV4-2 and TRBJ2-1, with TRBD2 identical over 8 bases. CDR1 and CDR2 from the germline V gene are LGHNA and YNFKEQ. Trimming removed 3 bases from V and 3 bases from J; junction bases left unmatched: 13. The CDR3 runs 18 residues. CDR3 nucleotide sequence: TGTGCCAGCAGCCACGAATCGAGCGGGAGCGGTGGCTACAATGAGCAGTTCTTC. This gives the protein CASSHESSGSGGYNEQFF.

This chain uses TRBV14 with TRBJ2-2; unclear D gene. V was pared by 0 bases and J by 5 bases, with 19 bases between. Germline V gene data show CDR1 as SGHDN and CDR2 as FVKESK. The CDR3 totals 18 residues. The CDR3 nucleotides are TGTGCCAGCAGCCAAGAGCCCGGGCAGTCTTCGTGGACCGGGGAGCTGTTTTTT. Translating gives CASSQEPGQSSWTGELFF.

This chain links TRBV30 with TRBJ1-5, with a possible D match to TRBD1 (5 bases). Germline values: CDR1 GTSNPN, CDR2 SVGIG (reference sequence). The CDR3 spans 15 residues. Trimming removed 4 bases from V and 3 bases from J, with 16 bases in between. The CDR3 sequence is CAWTRYGGINQPQHF. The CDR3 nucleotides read TGTGCCTGGACCCGCTATGGGGGGATCAATCAGCCCCAGCATTTT.

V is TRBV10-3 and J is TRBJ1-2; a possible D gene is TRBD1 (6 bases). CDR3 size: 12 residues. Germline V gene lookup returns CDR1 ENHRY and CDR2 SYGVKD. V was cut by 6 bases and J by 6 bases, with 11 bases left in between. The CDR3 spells CAISRDTDGYTF. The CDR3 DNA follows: TGTGCCATCAGCAGGGACACCGATGGCTACACCTTC.

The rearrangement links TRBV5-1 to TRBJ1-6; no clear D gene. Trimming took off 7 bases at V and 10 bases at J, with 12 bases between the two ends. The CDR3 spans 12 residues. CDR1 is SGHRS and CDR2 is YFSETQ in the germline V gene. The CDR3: CASRNPESPLHF. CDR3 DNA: TGCGCCAGCCGAAACCCAGAATCACCCCTCCACTTT.

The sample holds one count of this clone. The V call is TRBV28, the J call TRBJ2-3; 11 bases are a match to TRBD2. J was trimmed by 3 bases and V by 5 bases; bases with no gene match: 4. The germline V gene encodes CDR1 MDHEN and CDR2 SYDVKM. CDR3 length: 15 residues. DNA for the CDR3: TGTGCCAGCAGTCCGCGACTAGCGGGAACAGATACGCAGTATTTT. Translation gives CASSPRLAGTDTQYF. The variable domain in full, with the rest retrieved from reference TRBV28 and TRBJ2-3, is DVKVTQSSRYLVKRTGEKVFLECVQDMDHENMFWYRQDPGLGLRLIYFSYDVKMKEKGDIPEGYSVSREKKERFSLILESASTNQTSMYLCASSPRLAGTDTQYFGPGTRLTVL.

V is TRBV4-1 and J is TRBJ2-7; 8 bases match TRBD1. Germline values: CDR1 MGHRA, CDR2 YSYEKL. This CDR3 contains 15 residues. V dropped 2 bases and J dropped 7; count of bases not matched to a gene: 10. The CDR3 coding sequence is TGCGCCAGCAGCCAACCCCGGACAGGGCGGAGGGAGCAGTACTTC. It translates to CASSQPRTGRREQYF.

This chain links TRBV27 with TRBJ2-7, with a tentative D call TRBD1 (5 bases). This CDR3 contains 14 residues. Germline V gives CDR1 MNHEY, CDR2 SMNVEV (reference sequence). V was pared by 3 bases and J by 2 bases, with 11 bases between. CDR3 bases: TGTGCCAGCAGTTTTGGGCGCAGGGCCTACGAGCAGTACTTC. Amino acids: CASSFGRRAYEQYF.

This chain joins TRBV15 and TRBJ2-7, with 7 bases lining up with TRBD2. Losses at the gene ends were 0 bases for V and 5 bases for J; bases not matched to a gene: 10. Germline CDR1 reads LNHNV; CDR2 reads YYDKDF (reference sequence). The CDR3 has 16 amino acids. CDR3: CATSRDWGGNLHEQYF. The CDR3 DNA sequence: TGTGCCACCAGCAGAGATTGGGGAGGGAACCTGCACGAGCAGTACTTC.